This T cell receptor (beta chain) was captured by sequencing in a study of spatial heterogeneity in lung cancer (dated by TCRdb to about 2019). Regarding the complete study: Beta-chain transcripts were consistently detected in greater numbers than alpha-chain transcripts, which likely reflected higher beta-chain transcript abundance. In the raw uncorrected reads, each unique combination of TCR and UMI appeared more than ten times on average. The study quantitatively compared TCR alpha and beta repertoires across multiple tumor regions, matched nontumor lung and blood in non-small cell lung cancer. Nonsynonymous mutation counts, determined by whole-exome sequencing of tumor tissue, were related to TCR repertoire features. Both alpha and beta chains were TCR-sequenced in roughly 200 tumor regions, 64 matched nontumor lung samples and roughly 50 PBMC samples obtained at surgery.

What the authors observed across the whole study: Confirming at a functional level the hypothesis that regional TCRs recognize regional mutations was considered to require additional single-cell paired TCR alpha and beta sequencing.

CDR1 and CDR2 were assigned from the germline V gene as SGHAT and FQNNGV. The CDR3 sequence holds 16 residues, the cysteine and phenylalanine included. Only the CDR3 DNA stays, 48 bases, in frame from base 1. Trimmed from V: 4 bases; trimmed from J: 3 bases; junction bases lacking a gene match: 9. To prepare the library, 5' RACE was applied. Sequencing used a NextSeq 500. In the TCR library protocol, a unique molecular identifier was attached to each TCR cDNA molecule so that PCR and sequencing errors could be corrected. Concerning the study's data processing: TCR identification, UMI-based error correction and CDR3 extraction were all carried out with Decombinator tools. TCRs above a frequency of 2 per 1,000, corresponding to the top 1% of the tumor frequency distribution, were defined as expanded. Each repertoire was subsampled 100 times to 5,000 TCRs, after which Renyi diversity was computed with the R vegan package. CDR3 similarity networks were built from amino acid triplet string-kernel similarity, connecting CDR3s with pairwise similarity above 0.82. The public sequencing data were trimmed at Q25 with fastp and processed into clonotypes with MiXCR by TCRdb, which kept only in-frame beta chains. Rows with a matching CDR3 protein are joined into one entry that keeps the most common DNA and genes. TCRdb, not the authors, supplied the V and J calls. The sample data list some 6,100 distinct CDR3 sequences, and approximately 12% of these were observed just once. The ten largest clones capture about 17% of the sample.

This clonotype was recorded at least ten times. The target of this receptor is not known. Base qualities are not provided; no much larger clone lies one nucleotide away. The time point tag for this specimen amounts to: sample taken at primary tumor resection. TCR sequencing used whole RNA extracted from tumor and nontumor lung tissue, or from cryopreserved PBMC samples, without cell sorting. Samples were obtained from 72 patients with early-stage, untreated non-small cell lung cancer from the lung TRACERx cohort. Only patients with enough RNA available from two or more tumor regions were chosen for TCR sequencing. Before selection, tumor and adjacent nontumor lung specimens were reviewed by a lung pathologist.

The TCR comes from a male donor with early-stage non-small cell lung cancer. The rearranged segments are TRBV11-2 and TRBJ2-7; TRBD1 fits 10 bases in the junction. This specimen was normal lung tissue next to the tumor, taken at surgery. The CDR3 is CASSSGSGTGDYEQYF. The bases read TGTGCCAGCAGCTCAGGGTCCGGGACAGGGGACTACGAGCAGTACTTC.